A single sample gave rise to the 23 T cell receptor beta chains below, sequenced in a study of Ad26.COV2.S vaccination and SARS-CoV-2 variants. Sample treatment: approximately 18 received Ad26.COV2.S at low or high dose, single or two shots; roughly five received placebo; per-sample allocation not given. Specimens were obtained on day 63 following the first vaccine or placebo injection. The method was immunoSEQ multiplex PCR; TCRdb's version includes in-frame clones alone and lacks a portion of them. The profile covers about 350,000 clones, with 80% to 90% appearing a single time and 3% to 4% taken by the ten largest. Specimen: peripheral blood, collected in a trial of Ad26.COV2.S vaccine versus placebo. These receptors originate from a person between 18 and 65 years old who received the Ad26.COV2.S COVID-19 vaccine or a placebo.

The chain joins TRBV23-1 to TRBJ1-3; D might be TRBD1 (6 bases). TRBV23-1 is known as an ORF, though its function is uncertain. This CDR3 contains 18 residues. V was clipped by 2 bases and J by 2 bases, with 19 bases between them. CDR3 loop: CASSQGSGHQPAGNTIYF. CDR3 nucleotide sequence: TGCGCCAGCAGTCAAGGTTCGGGACATCAACCCGCTGGAAACACCATATATTTT.

In this sample, this clone turned up once. This rearrangement joins TRBV18 to TRBJ2-5, with 9 positions matching TRBD2. V gave up 0 bases and J gave up 5 bases; unmatched junction bases: 1. The germline gives CDR1 KGHSH, CDR2 LQKENI. There are 14 residues in the CDR3. The CDR3 loop is CASSPPSGGETQYF. The DNA for the CDR3 is TGTGCCAGCTCACCACCGAGCGGGGGGGAGACCCAGTACTTC.

The chain has TRBV29-1 and TRBJ2-2, with D unresolved. V shed 6 bases and J shed 8 bases, with 10 bases lying between them. CDR1 SQVTM and CDR2 ANQGSEA come from the germline V gene. This CDR3 is 11 amino acids long. CDR3 region: CSVVSVGELFF. The DNA for the CDR3 is TGCAGCGTCGTTAGTGTTGGGGAGCTGTTTTTT.

This CDR3 is CASSQDRGAGEKLFF. The CDR3 DNA reads as TGCGCCAGCAGCCAAGACAGGGGGGCTGGTGAAAAACTGTTTTTT. This chain links TRBV4-1 with TRBJ1-4; TRBD1 agrees at 7 bases. The trim removed 0 bases at V and 7 bases at J, leaving 5 bases unmatched. Germline CDR1 reads MGHRA; CDR2 reads YSYEKL. This CDR3 has 15 amino acids.

The genes are TRBV9 and TRBJ2-1, with D tentatively TRBD1 (5 bases). Germline CDR1 reads SGDLS; CDR2 reads YYNGEE. The CDR3 spans 15 residues. Trimming cost V 4 bases and J 0 bases, with 11 bases left between them. The CDR3 DNA reads as TGTGCCAGCAGCTCCCGACAGAACTCCTACAATGAGCAGTTCTTC. Amino acids: CASSSRQNSYNEQFF.

As concerns this clone: At one boundary the junction diverges from the germline segment, which might be a read error. The rearrangement joins TRBV27 to TRBJ1-2, with D unresolved. CDR3 length: 14 amino acids. Per the germline V gene, CDR1 is MNHEY and CDR2 is SMNVEV (reference sequence). Here the CDR3 DNA reads TGTGCCAGCAGTTTACATGTGGCTGCCCCCGAGCAGGCCTTC. Protein sequence: CASSLHVAAPEQAF.

This chain links TRBV6-2 or TRBV6-3 with TRBJ2-7, with D maybe TRBD2 (6 bases). CDR1 and CDR2 (germline): MNHEY, SVGEGT. This CDR3 comprises 14 residues. V shed 5 bases and J shed 2 bases, with 13 bases lying between them. This chain's CDR3 is CASSPVRGTYEQYF. The DNA for the CDR3 is TGTGCCAGCAGTCCGGTCCGGGGGACCTACGAGCAGTACTTC.

This chain links TRBV6-5 with TRBJ1-1, with D unresolved. CDR3 length equals 13 residues. Trimming took off 5 bases at V and 2 bases at J, with 9 bases between the two ends. The germline V gene encodes CDR1 MNHEY and CDR2 SVGAGI. CDR3 nucleotides: TGTGCCAGCAGTAGCACAGCAAACACTGAAGCTTTCTTT. It is translated as CASSSTANTEAFF.

This clone was seen only once. This sequence joins TRBV4-1 and TRBJ2-1, with 7 bases that match TRBD2. V was clipped by 1 base and J by 6 bases; unmatched bases: 6. The CDR3 has 15 amino acids. Germline values: CDR1 MGHRA, CDR2 YSYEKL. The CDR3 DNA is TGCGCCAGCAGCCAAGGTCGCGGGAGCGGCAATGAGCAGTTCTTC. Protein sequence: CASSQGRGSGNEQFF.

The chain couples TRBV19 to TRBJ1-4; perhaps TRBD1 as D (6 bases). The CDR3 has 14 residues. Trimming shortened V by 4 bases and J by 5 bases, and 11 bases separated the two germline ends. From germline, CDR1 is LNHDA and CDR2 SQIVND (reference sequence). The CDR3 protein is CASSRSGDNEKLFF. The CDR3 region has the DNA TGTGCCAGTAGTAGGTCAGGGGACAATGAAAAACTGTTTTTT.

The V call is TRBV9, the J call TRBJ2-1; 8 bases agree with TRBD1. V dropped 4 bases and J dropped 9; count of bases not matched to a gene: 15. The V gene's germline CDR1 is SGDLS and CDR2 YYNGEE. The CDR3 covers 16 residues. CDR3 in amino acids: CASSPHRTGSPGEQFF. The CDR3 bases are TGTGCCAGCAGCCCCCATCGGACAGGGTCCCCTGGTGAGCAGTTCTTC.

In DNA, the CDR3 is TGTGCCAGCTCACCACCGGGCAGGTCTCCAGATACGCAGTATTTT. Protein product: CASSPPGRSPDTQYF. The V gene is TRBV18, the J gene TRBJ2-3; the D is unclear. This CDR3 comprises 15 residues. Trimming pared 0 bases from V and 4 bases from J, leaving 11 bases between. Germline values: CDR1 KGHSH, CDR2 LQKENI.

This chain joins TRBV7-9 and TRBJ2-3; possibly TRBD1 for D (5 bases). Trimming shortened V by 5 bases and J by 7 bases, and 19 bases separated the two germline ends. The germline CDR1 and CDR2 sequences are SEHNR and FQNEAQ (reference sequence). The CDR3 totals 15 residues. The CDR3 loop is CASSGRGATLNTQYF. In DNA, the CDR3 is TGTGCCAGCAGCGGAAGGGGCGCCACCCTCAATACGCAGTATTTT.

This sequence joins TRBV5-5 and TRBJ2-1; 11 positions match TRBD2. Germline values: CDR1 SGHKS, CDR2 YYEKEE (reference sequence). Losses at the gene ends were 0 bases for V and 7 bases for J; bases not matched to a gene: 6. The CDR3 totals 16 residues. CDR3 in amino acids: CASSLGLAGYMNEQFF. Here the CDR3 DNA reads TGTGCCAGCAGCTTGGGACTAGCGGGATACATGAATGAGCAGTTCTTC.

This chain joins TRBV19 and TRBJ1-4; 7 bases fit TRBD1. Germline CDR1 reads LNHDA; CDR2 reads SQIVND (reference sequence). This CDR3 contains 15 residues. The ends lost 5 bases at V and 4 bases at J; junction bases unmatched: 7. CDR3 DNA: TGTGCCAGTAGTCGCCAAACAGGGGTTAATGAAAAACTGTTTTTT. Protein sequence: CASSRQTGVNEKLFF.

The rearrangement links TRBV15 to TRBJ2-1; TRBD1 might be the D (6 bases). V dropped 1 base and J dropped 6 bases, with 16 bases sitting between them. The CDR3 consists of 16 residues. Germline CDR1 reads LNHNV; CDR2 reads YYDKDF (reference sequence). CDR3 DNA: TGTGCCACCAGCAGAGGGGGGCGGACAACAACCAATGAGCAGTTCTTC. This sequence encodes CATSRGGRTTTNEQFF.

The gene calls are TRBV11-3 and TRBJ2-7, with TRBD1 matching 9 bases. The germline V gene has CDR1 SGHNT and CDR2 YENEEA. CDR3 length: 15 amino acids. Trimming took 5 bases from V and 2 from J; bases not matched to a gene: 7. The CDR3: CASSLTGTGTYEQYF. The CDR3 DNA reads as TGTGCCAGCAGCCTAACCGGGACAGGGACCTACGAGCAGTACTTC.

The chain couples TRBV4-3 to TRBJ2-5, with 14 nucleotides matching TRBD2. The CDR3 loop spans 17 amino acids. V lost 4 bases to trimming and J lost 5 bases; unmatched junction nucleotides: 9. The germline V gene encodes CDR1 LGHNA and CDR2 YSLEER. The CDR3 DNA follows: TGCGCCAGCAGCCCCGGACTAGCGGGGGGCGAGGACGAGACCCAGTACTTC. Protein sequence: CASSPGLAGGEDETQYF.

This rearrangement joins TRBV3-1 (or the pseudogene TRBV3-2) to TRBJ1-2; no reliable D call. The CDR3 is 13 amino acids. Trimming cost V 2 bases and J 8 bases, with 12 bases left between them. Germline V gives CDR1 LGHDT, CDR2 YNNKEL (reference sequence). In nucleotides, the CDR3 is TGTGCCAGCAGCCAATATGGGGAACGAGGCTACACCTTC. Translated, it gives CASSQYGERGYTF.

The chain recombines TRBV2 with TRBJ1-2; no clear D gene. There are 12 residues in the CDR3. Germline V gives CDR1 SNHLY, CDR2 FYNNEI. Trimming took 3 bases from V and 2 from J, leaving 4 bases between them. Here the CDR3 DNA reads TGTGCCAGCAGTGACCCCAACTATGGCTACACCTTC. Residues: CASSDPNYGYTF.

The chain employs TRBV5-4 and TRBJ2-7; D may correspond to TRBD1 or TRBD2 (5 bases each). The CDR3 is made up of 15 amino acids. The germline CDR1 and CDR2 sequences are SGHNT and YYREEE (reference sequence). V was trimmed by 4 bases and J by 2 bases, leaving 16 bases between them. CDR3 coding DNA: TGTGCCAGCAGCCGCTACCGGGACGGAACCTACGAGCAGTACTTC. This codes for CASSRYRDGTYEQYF.

J is TRBJ2-4 and V is TRBV12-3 or TRBV12-4; D not resolved. The CDR3 consists of 13 residues. V gave up 5 bases and J gave up 8 bases, with 13 bases separating them. CDR3 sequence (DNA): TGTGCCAGCAGTCAAAGTTTCGTTTACATTCAGTACTTC. Protein: CASSQSFVYIQYF.

This chain uses TRBV10-3 with TRBJ1-6, with TRBD1 matching 7 bases. CDR3 length: 14 amino acids. Per the germline V gene, CDR1 is ENHRY and CDR2 is SYGVKD. Trimming took 5 bases from V and 6 from J; bases not matched to a gene: 4. The CDR3 protein is CAISRDSPNSPLHF. CDR3 sequence (DNA): TGTGCCATCAGTCGGGACAGTCCTAATTCACCCCTCCACTTT.